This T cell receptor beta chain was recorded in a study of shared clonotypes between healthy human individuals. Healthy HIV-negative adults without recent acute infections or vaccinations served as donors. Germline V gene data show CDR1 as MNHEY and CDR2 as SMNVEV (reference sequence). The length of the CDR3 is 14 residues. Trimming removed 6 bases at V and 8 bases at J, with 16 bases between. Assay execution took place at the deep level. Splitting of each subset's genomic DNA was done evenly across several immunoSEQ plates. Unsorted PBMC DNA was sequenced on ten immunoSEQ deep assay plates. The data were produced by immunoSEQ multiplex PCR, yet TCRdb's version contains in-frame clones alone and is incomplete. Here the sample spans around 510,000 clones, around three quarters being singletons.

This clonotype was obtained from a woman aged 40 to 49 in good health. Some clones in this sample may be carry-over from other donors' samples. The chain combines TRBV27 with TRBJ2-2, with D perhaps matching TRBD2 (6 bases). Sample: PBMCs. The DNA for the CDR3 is TGTGCCAGCAGCCCGGGACGGGGGTTTGGGGAGCTGTTTTTT. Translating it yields CASSPGRGFGELFF.